The next 28 T cell receptor beta chains were all read from a single sample in a study of shared clonotypes between healthy human individuals. Data came from immunoSEQ multiplex PCR; TCRdb stores just in-frame clones and leaves some out. The table includes millions of clones, roughly 94% detected once. Sample: naive CD4+ T cells sorted from blood. Subset meaning: CD45RA+ positively selected. These receptors originate from a man younger than 30 in good health.

The V call is TRBV5-1, the J call TRBJ2-5, with D perhaps being TRBD1 or TRBD2 (6 bases each). The germline gives CDR1 SGHRS, CDR2 YFSETQ. This CDR3 is 14 amino acids long. Trimming removed 4 bases at V and 5 bases at J, with 15 bases between. The CDR3 region is CASSLGGPSETQYF. The DNA for the CDR3 is TGCGCCAGCAGCCTTGGGGGGCCGAGTGAGACCCAGTACTTC.

The chain recombines TRBV9 with TRBJ2-1; maybe TRBD1 (6 bases). The CDR3 is 14 amino acids. Trimming cost V 0 bases and J 7 bases, with 11 bases left between them. Per germline, CDR1 SGDLS and CDR2 YYNGEE. The chain's CDR3 is CASSVGQEVNEQFF. CDR3 nucleotide sequence: TGTGCCAGCAGCGTAGGACAGGAAGTAAATGAGCAGTTCTTC.

This chain links TRBV10-3 with TRBJ1-1; D is undetermined. V lost 0 bases to trimming and J lost 8 bases, with 13 bases between them. This CDR3 spans 14 amino acids. Per germline, CDR1 ENHRY and CDR2 SYGVKD. CDR3 residues: CAISESGSPTEAFF. CDR3 nucleotide sequence: TGTGCCATCAGTGAGTCGGGATCCCCGACCGAAGCTTTCTTT.

The V and J genes are TRBV9 and TRBJ1-3; D unclear. There are 12 residues in the CDR3. Trimming left V 4 bases short and J 9 bases short, with 11 bases between. The germline V gene has CDR1 SGDLS and CDR2 YYNGEE. CDR3 protein: CASSTAGSTIYF. CDR3 nucleotides: TGTGCCAGCAGCACCGCGGGGAGCACCATATATTTT.

The chain links TRBV28 to TRBJ1-1; 11 bases are shared with TRBD1. Per germline, CDR1 MDHEN and CDR2 SYDVKM. V shed 6 bases and J 5 bases; nucleotides not matched to a gene: 8. The CDR3 is 15 amino acids. The CDR3 reads CASRRTGGGRTEAFF. The CDR3, as DNA: TGTGCCAGCAGAAGGACAGGGGGCGGACGGACTGAAGCTTTCTTT. Complete variable domain (other parts from reference TRBV28 and TRBJ1-1): DVKVTQSSRYLVKRTGEKVFLECVQDMDHENMFWYRQDPGLGLRLIYFSYDVKMKEKGDIPEGYSVSREKKERFSLILESASTNQTSMYLCASRRTGGGRTEAFFGQGTRLTVV.

CDR3 sequence: CASSLRDRANNEQFF. The CDR3 coding sequence is TGTGCCAGCAGCTTACGGGACAGGGCGAACAATGAGCAGTTCTTC. The chain recombines TRBV7-9 with TRBJ2-1; 9 positions agree with TRBD1. The V segment lost 2 bases and the J segment 5 bases; nucleotides outside the gene matches: 4. The CDR3 sequence is 15 residues long. Per germline, CDR1 SEHNR and CDR2 FQNEAQ (reference sequence).

V is TRBV7-2 and J is TRBJ2-1; D call uncertain. In germline, CDR1 is SGHTA, CDR2 FQGNSA. The length of the CDR3 is 14 residues. V lost 1 base, J lost 12 bases, and 16 bases lay in between. The DNA for the CDR3 is TGTGCCAGCAGCTTAGGACGTCTCCTCGGTGGGCAGTTCTTC. Protein product: CASSLGRLLGGQFF.

The chain combines TRBV9 with TRBJ2-7, with D possibly matching TRBD2 (5 bases). In germline, CDR1 is SGDLS, CDR2 YYNGEE. The CDR3 covers 15 residues. V lost 4 bases and J lost 6, with 20 bases in between. This chain's CDR3 is CASSPHPIGEREQYF. The CDR3, as DNA: TGTGCCAGCAGCCCCCATCCCATCGGGGAGCGCGAGCAGTACTTC.

This chain joins TRBV2 and TRBJ1-2; D gene uncertain. Germline CDR1 reads SNHLY; CDR2 reads FYNNEI. The V and J ends lost 1 base and 2 bases respectively, with 8 bases between them. The CDR3 extends over 14 amino acids. The CDR3 spells CASSEESGNYGYTF. The CDR3 DNA is TGTGCCAGCAGTGAAGAATCGGGAAACTATGGCTACACCTTC.

A remark on this clone: One junction end disagrees with the germline gene, perhaps due to a read error. The rearrangement uses TRBV7-7 and TRBJ2-3; D is ambiguous. The CDR3 spans 14 residues. CDR1 is SSHAT, CDR2 FNYEAQ, per germline (reference sequence). CDR3 sequence: CASSLVAGTDTQYF. The CDR3 bases are TGTGCTAGCAGCTTAGTGGCTGGCACAGATACGCAGTATTTT.

CDR3 DNA: TGCAGCGTGGCCCGGGACAGGGACCACGAGCAGTACTTC. Encoded protein: CSVARDRDHEQYF. The chain combines TRBV29-1 with TRBJ2-7; the match to TRBD1 covers 9 bases. V shed 6 bases and J 5 bases; nucleotides not matched to a gene: 8. The CDR3 is 13 residues long. Germline CDR1 is SQVTM and CDR2 is ANQGSEA.

The rearrangement uses TRBV28 and TRBJ2-7, with 14 nucleotides matching TRBD2. The germline V gene has CDR1 MDHEN and CDR2 SYDVKM. After removal of 8 bases from V and 7 bases from J, the junction contained 7 bases not matched to a gene. The CDR3 spans 14 residues. The CDR3 nucleotides read TGTGCCAGCTGGACTAGCGGGAGGACGGGAGAGCAGTACTTC. Protein: CASWTSGRTGEQYF.

The chain uses TRBV4-3 and TRBJ1-1; TRBD1 aligns across 9 bases. This CDR3 has 16 amino acids. Germline values: CDR1 LGHNA, CDR2 YSLEER. V lost 4 bases, J lost 0 bases, and 6 bases stayed unmatched. CDR3 residues: CASSPGTGFLNTEAFF. CDR3 in DNA: TGCGCCAGCAGCCCCGGGACAGGGTTCCTGAACACTGAAGCTTTCTTT.

This clone was found once. The V and J genes are TRBV5-8 and TRBJ2-7, with 10 bases fitting TRBD2. V gave up 3 bases and J gave up 3 bases; unmatched junction bases: 6. The CDR3 has 15 amino acids. In germline, CDR1 is SGHTS, CDR2 YDEGEE. CDR3 amino acids: CASSSLAGQNYEQYF. CDR3 coding DNA: TGTGCCAGCAGCTCACTAGCGGGACAAAACTACGAGCAGTACTTC.

V is TRBV6-5 and J is TRBJ1-5; a weak D match, TRBD1 (6 bases). Germline CDR1 is MNHEY and CDR2 is SVGAGI. Trimming removed 4 bases at V and 0 bases at J, with 10 bases between. The CDR3 has 15 residues. The CDR3: CASSSGQISNQPQHF. For the CDR3, the DNA is TGTGCCAGCAGTTCCGGACAGATTAGCAATCAGCCCCAGCATTTT.

The chain combines TRBV27 with TRBJ1-6; 7 bases are shared with TRBD1. The V gene end was trimmed by 5 bases and the J gene end by 4 bases; junction bases not matched to a gene: 5. The CDR3 sequence is 15 residues long. Germline V lookup: CDR1 MNHEY, CDR2 SMNVEV (reference sequence). CDR3 residues: CASSPRDSYNSPLHF. The CDR3 DNA reads as TGTGCCAGCAGTCCACGGGACAGTTATAATTCACCCCTCCACTTT.

The chain uses TRBV5-1 and TRBJ1-2, with 9 positions matching TRBD1. V was clipped by 4 bases and J by 6 bases; unmatched bases: 4. The CDR3 covers 13 residues. The V gene's germline CDR1 is SGHRS and CDR2 YFSETQ. The CDR3: CASSTGQGHGYTF. The CDR3 DNA sequence: TGCGCCAGCAGCACCGGACAGGGGCATGGCTACACCTTC.

This clone was found once. The V call is TRBV6-6, the J call TRBJ1-6; D perhaps matches TRBD1 (6 bases). The ends were cut back, 6 bases at V and 10 bases at J, with 16 bases in the middle. The CDR3 length is 14 residues. Germline loops: CDR1 MNHNY, CDR2 SVGAGI (reference sequence). CDR3 protein: CASREQGEGSPLHF. The CDR3 coding sequence is TGTGCCAGCAGAGAACAGGGTGAAGGGTCACCCCTCCACTTT.

Worth noting for this clone: Other nucleotide sequences in the sample specify the same CDR3. The chain employs TRBV5-1 and TRBJ1-5; D uncertain. V lost 0 bases and J lost 4, with 8 bases in between. The CDR3 runs to 14 residues. The germline V gene encodes CDR1 SGHRS and CDR2 YFSETQ. CDR3 amino acids: CASSLGTGNQPQHF. The CDR3 DNA sequence: TGCGCCAGCAGCTTGGGGACGGGGAATCAGCCCCAGCATTTT.

The chain uses TRBV28 and TRBJ2-7; TRBD1 matches 9 bases. Germline CDR1 MDHEN, CDR2 SYDVKM. V lost 5 bases, J lost 0 bases, and 5 bases stayed unmatched. This CDR3 region has 15 residues. CDR3 in DNA: TGTGCCAGCAGTACAGGACAGGGGATCTCCTACGAGCAGTACTTC. As protein: CASSTGQGISYEQYF.

The chain uses TRBV7-9 and TRBJ1-4; 8 bases align to TRBD1. V lost 5 bases, J lost 5 bases, and 10 bases stayed unmatched. The CDR3 extends over 16 amino acids. Germline loops: CDR1 SEHNR, CDR2 FQNEAQ (reference sequence). The CDR3 region has the DNA TGTGCCAGCAGCACTGGACAGACAGGGGCAAATGAAAAACTGTTTTTT. It encodes CASSTGQTGANEKLFF.

Remarks on this clone: This may come from a read error, since a much larger clone is one base off. Other DNA sequences of this sample code for an identical CDR3. The chain combines TRBV5-6 with TRBJ1-1; D is ambiguous. There are 13 residues in the CDR3. Germline CDR1 reads SGHDT; CDR2 reads YYEEEE. Trimming shortened V by 2 bases and J by 1 base, and 6 bases separated the two germline ends. For the CDR3, the DNA is TGTGCCAGCAGCTTTGCCGGGAACACTGAAGCTTTCTTT. Translation: CASSFAGNTEAFF.

In its sample, this clone was seen once. The genes are TRBV30 and TRBJ1-1; TRBD1 agrees at 7 bases. Germline assignment: CDR1 GTSNPN and CDR2 SVGIG (reference sequence). CDR3 size: 13 residues. V was pared by 8 bases and J by 1 base, with 7 bases of the junction left unmatched. The chain's CDR3 is CARSTGSNTEAFF. CDR3 nucleotide sequence: TGTGCCCGTTCGACAGGGTCGAACACTGAAGCTTTCTTT. Variable domain in full (rest from reference TRBV30 and TRBJ1-1): SQTIHQWPATLVQPVGSPLSLECTVEGTSNPNLYWYRQAAGRGLQLLFYSVGIGQISSEVPQNLSASRPQDRQFILSSKKLLLSDSGFYLCARSTGSNTEAFFGQGTRLTVV.

The chain has TRBV15 and TRBJ2-1, with a possible D match to TRBD2 (6 bases). The CDR3 runs 14 residues. V was clipped by 4 bases and J by 10 bases, with 17 bases between them. The V gene's germline CDR1 is LNHNV and CDR2 YYDKDF (reference sequence). This CDR3 reads CATSKDLAEGEQFF. The CDR3 DNA reads as TGTGCCACCAGCAAGGACTTAGCGGAGGGGGAGCAGTTCTTC.

The V and J genes are TRBV2 and TRBJ2-1, with a possible D match to TRBD1 (5 bases). V was shortened by 3 bases and J by 9 bases, with 12 bases between the two germline ends. Germline V gene lookup returns CDR1 SNHLY and CDR2 FYNNEI. The CDR3 loop spans 13 amino acids. CDR3 nucleotide sequence: TGTGCCAGCAGTGACGACAGCCTAGGTGAGCAGTTCTTC. Protein: CASSDDSLGEQFF.

The genes are TRBV2 and TRBJ2-7, with TRBD1 matching over 7 bases. Germline CDR1 SNHLY, CDR2 FYNNEI. V dropped 4 bases and J dropped 3; count of bases not matched to a gene: 9. This CDR3 comprises 15 residues. CDR3 nucleotides: TGTGCCAGCAGTGGGCCCTCAGGACAGGTCTACGAGCAGTACTTC. Translating gives CASSGPSGQVYEQYF. The full variable domain, rest sourced from reference TRBV2 and TRBJ2-7, is EPEVTQTPSHQVTQMGQEVILRCVPISNHLYFYWYRQILGQKVEFLVSFYNNEISEKSEIFDDQFSVERPDGSNFTLKIRSTKLEDSAMYFCASSGPSGQVYEQYFGPGTRLTVT.

Worth noting for this clone: The same CDR3 is also encoded by other DNA sequences in this sample. The chain uses TRBV27 and TRBJ2-7; tentative D call: TRBD1 (5 bases). Germline V gene lookup returns CDR1 MNHEY and CDR2 SMNVEV (reference sequence). Trimming removed 2 bases at V and 2 bases at J, with 7 bases between. The CDR3 contains 13 residues. CDR3 in DNA: TGTGCCAGCAGTTTAACAGGCCCCTACGAGCAGTACTTC. Translated, it gives CASSLTGPYEQYF.

The chain recombines TRBV15 with TRBJ1-6; D uncertain. The germline V and J ends were trimmed by 9 bases and 0 bases, with 6 bases remaining between them. The CDR3 is 13 residues long. Germline values: CDR1 LNHNV, CDR2 YYDKDF (reference sequence). The CDR3 DNA reads TGTGCCACTCGGAGCTCCTATAATTCACCCCTCCACTTT. The encoded protein is CATRSSYNSPLHF.